This T cell receptor (beta chain) was identified during a study of quantifying T cell responses using KT2 cells. Study in general: RNA was reverse transcribed with TCR alpha and beta constant-region primers. A predetermined fluorescence threshold ended the second PCR, run as a qPCR.

Study-wide results and limits: Detection of KT2 sequences held at the lowest tested level, about one cell per 100,000 PBMC.

An oligo carrying a UMI was ligated to the cDNA 3' end. The first PCR ran 4 to 5 cycles with an equimolar RC1.1 and RC1.2 beta primer mix. Starting with the second PCR, alpha and beta TCR chains went through separate processing. TCRdb processed the UMI-ligation and nested PCR reads anew with MiXCR; each CDR3 protein has one entry. The sample consists of tens of thousands of distinct CDR3 sequences, about a tenth of them appearing once. This clonotype occurred many times. Antigen: not known. V was trimmed by 0 bases and J by 0 bases, leaving 9 bases between them. In germline, CDR1 is KGHSH, CDR2 LQKENI. CDR3 length: 16 amino acids.

The sample was PBMCs spiked with cells of the T cell clone KT2. The clonotype was recovered from a human donor. The genes are TRBV18 and TRBJ2-1; D call uncertain. The CDR3 bases are TGTGCCAGCTCACCACCGGGCGCCCGCTCCTACAATGAGCAGTTCTTC. Translation: CASSPPGARSYNEQFF.